This T cell receptor beta chain was profiled in a study of T-cell memory formation after mild COVID-19. The CDR3 runs to 13 residues. V dropped 2 bases and J dropped 6 bases, with 7 bases sitting between them. With constant-segment primers, 5'RACE yielded cDNA libraries of TCR alpha and TCR beta that carried sample barcodes and UMIs. TCRdb reprocessed the 5' RACE reads with MiXCR, giving one entry per CDR3 protein. The data show roughly 86,000 distinct CDR3 sequences, about 12% seen once. Study results and limitations: Clonal second-wave expansions that peaked on day 37 had unconfirmed SARS-CoV-2 specificity. From day 15 to 85, contracting clones were balanced between CD4 and CD8, whereas later expanders leaned toward CD4+.

Details on this clonotype: Its antigen remains unidentified.

The material sequenced was PBMCs or a T cell subset sorted from them (not recorded which). The receptor's source is an adult woman who had mild COVID-19 (a few samples of this study predate the infection). Cell type and time point are not known. The rearrangement joins TRBV12-3 or TRBV12-4 to TRBJ2-2, with TRBD2 as a possible D gene (5 bases). This CDR3 is CASSLSGSGELFF. The CDR3 DNA reads TGTGCCAGCAGTTTATCGGGATCCGGGGAGCTGTTTTTT.